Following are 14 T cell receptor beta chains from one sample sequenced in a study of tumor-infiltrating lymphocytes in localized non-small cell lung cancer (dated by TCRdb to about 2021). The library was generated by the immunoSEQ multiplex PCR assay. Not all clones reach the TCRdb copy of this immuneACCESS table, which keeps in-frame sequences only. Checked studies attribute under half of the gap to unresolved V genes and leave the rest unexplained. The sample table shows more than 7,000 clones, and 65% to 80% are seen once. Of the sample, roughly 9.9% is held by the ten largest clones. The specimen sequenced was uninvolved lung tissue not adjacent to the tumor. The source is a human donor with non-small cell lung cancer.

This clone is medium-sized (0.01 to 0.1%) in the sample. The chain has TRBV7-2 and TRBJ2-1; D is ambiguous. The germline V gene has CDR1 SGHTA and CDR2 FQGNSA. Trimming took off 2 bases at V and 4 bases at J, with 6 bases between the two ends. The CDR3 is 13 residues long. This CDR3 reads CASSLYRYNEQFF. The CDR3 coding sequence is TGTGCCAGCAGCTTATACCGATACAATGAGCAGTTCTTC.

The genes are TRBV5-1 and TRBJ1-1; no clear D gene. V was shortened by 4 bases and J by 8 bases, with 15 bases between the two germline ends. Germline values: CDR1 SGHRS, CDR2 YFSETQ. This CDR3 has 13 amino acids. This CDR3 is CASSERDTKEAFF. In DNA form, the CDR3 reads TGCGCCAGCAGCGAGCGGGATACAAAAGAAGCTTTCTTT.

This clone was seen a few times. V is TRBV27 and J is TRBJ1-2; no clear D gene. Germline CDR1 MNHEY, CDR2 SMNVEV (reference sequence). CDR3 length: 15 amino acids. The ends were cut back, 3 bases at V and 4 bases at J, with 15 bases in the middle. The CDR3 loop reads CASSLSPGQIYGYTF. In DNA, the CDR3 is TGTGCCAGCAGTTTGAGCCCGGGTCAGATCTATGGCTACACCTTC.

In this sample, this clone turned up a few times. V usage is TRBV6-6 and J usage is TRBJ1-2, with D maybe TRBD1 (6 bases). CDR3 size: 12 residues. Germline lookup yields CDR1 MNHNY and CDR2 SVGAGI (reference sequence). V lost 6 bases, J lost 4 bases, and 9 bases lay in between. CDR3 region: CASRQGSYGYTF. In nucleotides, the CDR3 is TGTGCCAGCAGACAGGGTAGCTATGGCTACACCTTC.

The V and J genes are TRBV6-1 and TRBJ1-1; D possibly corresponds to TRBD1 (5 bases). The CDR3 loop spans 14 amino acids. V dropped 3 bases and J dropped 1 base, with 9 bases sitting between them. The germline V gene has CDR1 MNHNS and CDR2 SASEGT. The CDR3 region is CASSDRAQNTEAFF. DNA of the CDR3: TGTGCCAGCAGTGACAGGGCTCAGAACACTGAAGCTTTCTTT.

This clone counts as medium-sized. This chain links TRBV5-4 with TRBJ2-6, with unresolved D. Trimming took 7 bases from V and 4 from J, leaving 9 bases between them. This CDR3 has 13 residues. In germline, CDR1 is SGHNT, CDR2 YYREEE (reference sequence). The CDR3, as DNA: TGTGCCAGCCGTCCTGAAGGGGCCAACGTCCTGACTTTC. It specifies CASRPEGANVLTF.

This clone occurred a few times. This chain's CDR3 is CASSQKSLNTEAFF. The CDR3 coding sequence is TGTGCCAGCAGCCAAAAGAGCCTGAACACTGAAGCTTTCTTT. The chain employs TRBV14 and TRBJ1-1, with D hard to call. The V gene's germline CDR1 is SGHDN and CDR2 FVKESK. With 2 bases removed from V and 0 bases from J, the gap between germline ends came to 7 bases. CDR3 size: 14 residues.

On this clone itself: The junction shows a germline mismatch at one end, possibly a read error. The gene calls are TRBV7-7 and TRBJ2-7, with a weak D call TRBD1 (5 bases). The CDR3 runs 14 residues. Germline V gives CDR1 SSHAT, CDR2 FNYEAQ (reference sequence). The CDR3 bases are TGTGCTAGCAGCTTGTCCCTAGGGGACTACGAGCAGTACTTC. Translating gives CASSLSLGDYEQYF.

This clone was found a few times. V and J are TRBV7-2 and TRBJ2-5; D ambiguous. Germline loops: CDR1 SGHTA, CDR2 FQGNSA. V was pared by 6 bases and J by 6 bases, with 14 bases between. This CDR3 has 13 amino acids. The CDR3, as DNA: TGTGCCAGCAGGCCCTCACTGCCCCAGACCCAGTACTTC. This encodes CASRPSLPQTQYF.

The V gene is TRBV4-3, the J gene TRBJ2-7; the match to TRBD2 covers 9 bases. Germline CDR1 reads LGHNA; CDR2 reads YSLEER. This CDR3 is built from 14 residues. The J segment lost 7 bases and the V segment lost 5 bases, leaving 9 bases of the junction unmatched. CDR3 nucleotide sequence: TGCGCCAGCAGCGGTTGGACTAGCGAGTGGGAGCAGTACTTC. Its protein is CASSGWTSEWEQYF.

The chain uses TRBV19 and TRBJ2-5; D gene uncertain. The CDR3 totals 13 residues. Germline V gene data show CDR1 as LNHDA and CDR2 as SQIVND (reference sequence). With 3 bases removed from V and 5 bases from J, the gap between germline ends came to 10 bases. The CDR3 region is CASSIQPHETQYF. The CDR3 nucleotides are TGTGCCAGTAGTATTCAGCCCCACGAGACCCAGTACTTC. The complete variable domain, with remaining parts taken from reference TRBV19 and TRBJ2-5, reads DGGITQSPKYLFRKEGQNVTLSCEQNLNHDAMYWYRQDPGQGLRLIYYSQIVNDFQKGDIAEGYSVSREKKESFPLTVTSAQKNPTAFYLCASSIQPHETQYFGPGTRLLVL.

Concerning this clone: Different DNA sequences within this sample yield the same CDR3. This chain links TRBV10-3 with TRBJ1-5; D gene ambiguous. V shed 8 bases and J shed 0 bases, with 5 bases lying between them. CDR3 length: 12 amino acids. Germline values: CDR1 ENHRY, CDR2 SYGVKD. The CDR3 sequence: CAISDSNQPQHF. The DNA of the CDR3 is TGTGCCATCTCGGATAGCAATCAGCCCCAGCATTTT.

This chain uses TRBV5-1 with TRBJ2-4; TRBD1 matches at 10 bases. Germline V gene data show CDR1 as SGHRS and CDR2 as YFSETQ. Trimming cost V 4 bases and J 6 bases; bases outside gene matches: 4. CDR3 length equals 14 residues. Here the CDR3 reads CASSPGTGVNIQYF. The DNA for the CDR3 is TGCGCCAGCAGCCCGGGGACAGGGGTAAACATTCAGTACTTC.

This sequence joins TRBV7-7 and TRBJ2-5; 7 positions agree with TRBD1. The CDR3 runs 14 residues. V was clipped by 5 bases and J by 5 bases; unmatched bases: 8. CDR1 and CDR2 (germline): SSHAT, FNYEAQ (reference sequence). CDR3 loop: CASSQTGRLETQYF. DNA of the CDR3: TGTGCCAGCAGCCAGACAGGGCGGTTGGAGACCCAGTACTTC.